The 16 T cell receptor beta chains reported below all come from one sample, sequenced in a study of blood T cell repertoires in COVID-19 (dated by TCRdb to 2018 to 2020). The protocol used for the library was the immunoSEQ multiplex PCR assay. What TCRdb holds here is the immuneACCESS table cut down to in-frame rearrangements. Part of the clones is not present; checked against another copy, under half of the missing clones reflect an unresolved V gene, and the others are unexplained. The sample table holds nearly 100,000 clones, of which roughly 83% were seen once. The ten largest clones represent 17% of the sample. The sequenced sample was peripheral blood. The receptors shown here come from a woman aged 55-70 years with acute or convalescent COVID-19.

This clone appeared once. The genes are TRBV13 and TRBJ2-7; D gene uncertain. CDR1 is PRHDT and CDR2 is FYEKMQ in the germline V gene (reference sequence). With 5 bases removed from V and 4 bases from J, the gap between germline ends came to 9 bases. CDR3 size: 12 residues. The DNA for the CDR3 is TGTGCCAGCAGCCGTACGGGTTACGAGCAGTACTTC. This translates into CASSRTGYEQYF. Using reference TRBV13 and TRBJ2-7 for the parts outside the CDR3, the full variable domain is AAGVIQSPRHLIKEKRETATLKCYPIPRHDTVYWYQQGPGQDPQFLISFYEKMQSDKGSIPDRFSAQQFSDYHSELNMSSLELGDSALYFCASSRTGYEQYFGPGTRLTVT.

The chain recombines TRBV9 with TRBJ1-6; D may be TRBD1 (5 bases). This CDR3 is 15 amino acids long. The V end was cut by 0 bases, the J end by 8 bases, with 12 bases between. CDR1 and CDR2 from the germline V gene are SGDLS and YYNGEE. DNA of the CDR3: TGTGCCAGCAGCGTAGAAGTAAGGGGCGATTCACCCCTCCACTTT. It translates to CASSVEVRGDSPLHF.

The chain employs TRBV3-1 (or the pseudogene TRBV3-2) and TRBJ1-5; D gene unclear. The CDR3 is made up of 14 amino acids. Looked up from germline, CDR1 is LGHDT and CDR2 is YNNKEL (reference sequence). Trimming took 4 bases from V and 10 from J, leaving 17 bases between them. The CDR3 reads CASSRKPVRSPQHF. CDR3 nucleotide sequence: TGTGCCAGCAGCCGCAAACCGGTTCGGTCTCCCCAGCATTTT.

J is TRBJ1-6 and V is TRBV28; 10 bases line up with TRBD1. This CDR3 is 17 amino acids long. Germline V gene sequence: CDR1 MDHEN, CDR2 SYDVKM. The V segment lost 6 bases and the J segment 7 bases; nucleotides outside the gene matches: 12. CDR3 sequence reads: CASRGLQGDRGNSPLHF. Here the CDR3 DNA reads TGTGCCAGCAGGGGCCTGCAGGGGGACAGGGGAAATTCACCCCTCCACTTT.

This chain connects TRBV6-5 to TRBJ1-4; TRBD1 matches at 7 bases. The CDR3 extends over 16 amino acids. The V gene's germline CDR1 is MNHEY and CDR2 SVGAGI. Trimming took 4 bases from V and 7 from J; bases not matched to a gene: 12. CDR3 sequence reads: CASSFRPGTAGEKLFF. CDR3 DNA sequence: TGTGCCAGCAGTTTTCGTCCGGGGACAGCCGGTGAAAAACTGTTTTTT.

The chain is built from TRBV3-1 (or the pseudogene TRBV3-2) and TRBJ1-5, with D tentatively TRBD1 (5 bases). V was shortened by 5 bases and J by 4 bases, with 9 bases between the two germline ends. CDR1 is LGHDT, CDR2 YNNKEL, per germline (reference sequence). This CDR3 contains 13 residues. In DNA form, the CDR3 reads TGTGCCAGCAGCGGGGCCTTGAATCAGCCCCAGCATTTT. It translates to CASSGALNQPQHF.

The rearrangement links TRBV30 to TRBJ2-2; 7 positions match TRBD2. The V gene end was trimmed by 2 bases and the J gene end by 1 base; junction bases not matched to a gene: 4. CDR1 and CDR2 (germline): GTSNPN, SVGIG (reference sequence). CDR3 length equals 15 residues. The CDR3 is CAWSRLAMNTGELFF. The CDR3 coding sequence is TGTGCCTGGAGTAGACTAGCCATGAACACCGGGGAGCTGTTTTTT.

The chain is built from TRBV2 and TRBJ2-7; a possible D gene is TRBD1 (5 bases). This CDR3 contains 12 residues. CDR1 and CDR2 (germline): SNHLY, FYNNEI. The germline V and J ends were trimmed by 6 bases and 5 bases, with 11 bases remaining between them. The CDR3 DNA follows: TGTGCCAGCAGATACCCAGGGAACGAGCAGTACTTC. Amino acids: CASRYPGNEQYF.

V gene TRBV30 combines with J gene TRBJ1-6; TRBD1 agrees at 9 bases. After removal of 0 bases from V and 8 bases from J, the junction contained 5 bases not matched to a gene. Germline CDR1 is GTSNPN and CDR2 is SVGIG (reference sequence). This CDR3 has 15 amino acids. CDR3 in amino acids: CAWSVTGQGYSPLHF. The DNA for the CDR3 is TGTGCCTGGAGTGTAACGGGACAGGGTTATTCACCCCTCCACTTT.

At least ten counts were recorded for this clone. The chain employs TRBV21-1 and TRBJ1-2. TRBV21-1 represents a pseudogene. There are 14 residues in the CDR3. The CDR3 region is CASSWEGDGYGYTF. The CDR3 DNA reads as TGTGCCAGCAGCTGGGAGGGGGATGGCTATGGCTACACCTTC.

This chain joins TRBV7-9 and TRBJ1-2, with 7 bases matching TRBD1. Germline V gene lookup returns CDR1 SEHNR and CDR2 FQNEAQ (reference sequence). The CDR3 runs to 16 residues. Unmatched junction bases numbered 16, after V lost 4 bases and J lost 8 bases. CDR3: CASSSSTGYQKGGYTF. For the CDR3, the DNA is TGTGCCAGCAGCTCCTCGACAGGGTATCAGAAGGGGGGCTACACCTTC.

This clone has a handful of counts. The J gene is TRBJ1-3, the V gene TRBV9; D is uncertain. V lost 2 bases and J 0 bases, leaving 6 bases between the germline ends. The CDR3 consists of 14 residues. Germline V gene sequence: CDR1 SGDLS, CDR2 YYNGEE. Here the CDR3 DNA reads TGTGCCAGCAGCGTCTCCGGCTCTGGAAACACCATATATTTT. Translation gives CASSVSGSGNTIYF. The full variable domain, rest sourced from reference TRBV9 and TRBJ1-3, is DSGVTQTPKHLITATGQRVTLRCSPRSGDLSVYWYQQSLDQGLQFLIQYYNGEERAKGNILERFSAQQFPDLHSELNLSSLELGDSALYFCASSVSGSGNTIYFGEGSWLTVV.

This clone was counted only a few times. V gene TRBV5-1 combines with J gene TRBJ2-7, with a tentative D call TRBD1 (6 bases). Trimming took off 4 bases at V and 3 bases at J, with 17 bases between the two ends. Germline lookup yields CDR1 SGHRS and CDR2 YFSETQ. This CDR3 region has 15 residues. CDR3 sequence (DNA): TGCGCCAGCAGCGAGGGGGTCGGCCAAGTCTACGAGCAGTACTTC. This sequence encodes CASSEGVGQVYEQYF.

A single count supports this clone. The chain links TRBV7-2 to TRBJ1-2; no clear D. Germline CDR1 is SGHTA and CDR2 is FQGNSA. The CDR3 is 15 amino acids. With 5 bases removed from V and 0 bases from J, the gap between germline ends came to 13 bases. The CDR3, as DNA: TGTGCCAGCAGCCCGACTCGGTTTTCTAACTATGGCTACACCTTC. Protein: CASSPTRFSNYGYTF. Looking up the rest from reference TRBV7-2 and TRBJ1-2 gives the full variable domain: GAGVSQSPSNKVTEKGKDVELRCDPISGHTALYWYRQSLGQGLEFLIYFQGNSAPDKSGLPSDRFSAERTGGSVSTLTIQRTQQEDSAVYLCASSPTRFSNYGYTFGSGTRLTVV.

Written as DNA, the CDR3 is TGTGCCGGAGGCGGTGGGGTGGGCAATGAGCAGTTCTTC. Translating it yields CAGGGGVGNEQFF. The rearrangement uses TRBV10-3 and TRBJ2-1, with D possibly TRBD2 on 5 matching bases. In germline, CDR1 is ENHRY, CDR2 SYGVKD. The CDR3 sequence is 13 residues long. Trimming pared 11 bases from V and 6 bases from J, leaving 17 bases between.

The CDR3 spells CASSLANGVGSNTGELFF. CDR3 nucleotides: TGCGCCAGCAGCTTGGCCAACGGGGTGGGGTCGAACACCGGGGAGCTGTTTTTT. This sequence joins TRBV5-1 and TRBJ2-2, with D possibly being TRBD2 (5 bases). Looked up from germline, CDR1 is SGHRS and CDR2 is YFSETQ. The CDR3 contains 18 residues. Between the trimmed V and J ends, which lost 0 bases and 0 bases, there was a span of 15 bases.